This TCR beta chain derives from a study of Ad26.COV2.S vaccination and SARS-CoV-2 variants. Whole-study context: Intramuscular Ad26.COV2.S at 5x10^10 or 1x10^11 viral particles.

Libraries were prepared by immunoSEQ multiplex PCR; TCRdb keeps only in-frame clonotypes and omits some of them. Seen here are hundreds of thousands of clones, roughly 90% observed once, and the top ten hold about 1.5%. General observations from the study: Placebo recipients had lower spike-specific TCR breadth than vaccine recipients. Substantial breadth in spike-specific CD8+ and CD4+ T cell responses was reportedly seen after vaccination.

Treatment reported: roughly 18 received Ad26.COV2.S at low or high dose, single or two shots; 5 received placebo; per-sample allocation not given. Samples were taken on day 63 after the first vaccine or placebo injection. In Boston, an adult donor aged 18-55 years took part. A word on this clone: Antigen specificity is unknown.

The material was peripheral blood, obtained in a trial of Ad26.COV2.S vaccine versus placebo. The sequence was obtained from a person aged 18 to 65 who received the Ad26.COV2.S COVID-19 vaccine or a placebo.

This CDR3 is CASSEGLGANTGELFF. The CDR3 DNA is TGTGCCAGCAGTGAAGGTCTGGGGGCAAACACCGGGGAGCTGTTTTTT. The rearrangement uses TRBV2 and TRBJ2-2, with D possibly being TRBD1 (6 bases). Trimming stripped 1 base from V and 2 bases from J, with 11 bases between. CDR3 length equals 16 residues. Per germline, CDR1 SNHLY and CDR2 FYNNEI.